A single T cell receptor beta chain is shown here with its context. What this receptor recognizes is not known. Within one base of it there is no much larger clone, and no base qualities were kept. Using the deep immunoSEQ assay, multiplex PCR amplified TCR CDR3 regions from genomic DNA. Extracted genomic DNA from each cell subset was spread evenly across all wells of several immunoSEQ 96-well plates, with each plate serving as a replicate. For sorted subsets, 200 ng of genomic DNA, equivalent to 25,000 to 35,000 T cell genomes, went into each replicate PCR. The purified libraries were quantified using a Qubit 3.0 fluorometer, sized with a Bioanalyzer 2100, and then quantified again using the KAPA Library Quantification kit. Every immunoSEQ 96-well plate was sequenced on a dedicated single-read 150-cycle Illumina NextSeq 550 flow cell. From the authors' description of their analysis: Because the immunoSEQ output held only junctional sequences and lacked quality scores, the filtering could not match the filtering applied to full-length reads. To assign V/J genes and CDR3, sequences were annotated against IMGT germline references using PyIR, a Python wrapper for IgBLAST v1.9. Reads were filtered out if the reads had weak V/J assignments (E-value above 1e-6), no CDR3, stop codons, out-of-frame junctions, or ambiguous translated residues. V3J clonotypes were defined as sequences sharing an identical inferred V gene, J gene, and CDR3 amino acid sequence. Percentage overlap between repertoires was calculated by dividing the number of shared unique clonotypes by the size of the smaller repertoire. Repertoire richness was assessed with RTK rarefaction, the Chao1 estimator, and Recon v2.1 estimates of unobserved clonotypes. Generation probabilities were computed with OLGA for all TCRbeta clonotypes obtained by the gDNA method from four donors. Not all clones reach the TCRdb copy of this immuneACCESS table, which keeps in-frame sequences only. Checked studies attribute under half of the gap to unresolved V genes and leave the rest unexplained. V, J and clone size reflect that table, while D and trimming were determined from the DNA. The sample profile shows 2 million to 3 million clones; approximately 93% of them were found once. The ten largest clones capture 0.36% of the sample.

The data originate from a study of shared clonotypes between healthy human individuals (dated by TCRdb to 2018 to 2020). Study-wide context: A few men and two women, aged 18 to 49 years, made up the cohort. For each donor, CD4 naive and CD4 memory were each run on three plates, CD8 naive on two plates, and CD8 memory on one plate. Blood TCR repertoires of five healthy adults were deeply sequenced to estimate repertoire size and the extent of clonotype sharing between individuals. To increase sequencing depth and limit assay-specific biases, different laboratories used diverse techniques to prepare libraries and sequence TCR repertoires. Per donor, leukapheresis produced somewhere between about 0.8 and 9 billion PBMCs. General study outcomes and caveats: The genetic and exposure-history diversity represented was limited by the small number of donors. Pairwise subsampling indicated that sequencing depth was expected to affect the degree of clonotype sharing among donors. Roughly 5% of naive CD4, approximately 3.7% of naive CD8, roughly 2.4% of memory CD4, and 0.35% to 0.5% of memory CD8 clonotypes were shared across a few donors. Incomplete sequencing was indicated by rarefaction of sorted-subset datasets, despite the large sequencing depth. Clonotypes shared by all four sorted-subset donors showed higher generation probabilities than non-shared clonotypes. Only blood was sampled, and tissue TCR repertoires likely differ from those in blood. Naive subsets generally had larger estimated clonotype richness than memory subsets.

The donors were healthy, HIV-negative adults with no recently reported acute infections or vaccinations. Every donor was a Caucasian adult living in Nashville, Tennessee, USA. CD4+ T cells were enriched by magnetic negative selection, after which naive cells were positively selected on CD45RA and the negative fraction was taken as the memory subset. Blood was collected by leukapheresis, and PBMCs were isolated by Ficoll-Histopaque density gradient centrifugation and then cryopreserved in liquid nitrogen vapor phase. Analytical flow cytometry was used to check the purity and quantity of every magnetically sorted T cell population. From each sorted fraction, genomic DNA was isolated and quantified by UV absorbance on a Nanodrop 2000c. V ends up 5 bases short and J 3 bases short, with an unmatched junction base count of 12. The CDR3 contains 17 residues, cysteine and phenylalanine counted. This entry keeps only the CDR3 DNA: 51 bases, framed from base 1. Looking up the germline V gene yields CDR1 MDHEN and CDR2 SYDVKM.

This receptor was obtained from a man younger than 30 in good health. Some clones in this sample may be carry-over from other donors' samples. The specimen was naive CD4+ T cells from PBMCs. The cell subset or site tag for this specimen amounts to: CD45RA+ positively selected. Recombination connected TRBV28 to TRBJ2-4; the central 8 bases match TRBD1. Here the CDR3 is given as CASSLGQGREGKNIQYF. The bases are TGTGCCAGCAGTCTCGGACAGGGCAGGGAAGGCAAAAACATTCAGTACTTC.